These T cell receptor beta chains were read from a single sample in a study of T cell changes during pregnancy in multiple sclerosis. Measured with immunoSEQ multiplex PCR; TCRdb has only the in-frame clones, and not every one. The sample shows 70,000 to 95,000 clones, roughly 93% of them seen only once. The sequencing used peripheral blood, collected in the third trimester of pregnancy. These receptors were taken from a female donor with multiple sclerosis, enrolled in a pregnancy study. The CDR3 runs from the conserved cysteine through the conserved F or W. D genes are given only for firm matches. Only some rows state a clone size, as once, few, many or a class for expanded clones.

d_call	clone_size	v_call	j_call	cdr3_nt	cdr3_aa
.	.	TRBV7-2	TRBJ2-7	TGTGCCAGCAGCTTGGACTGGGACTACGAGCAGTACTTC	CASSLDWDYEQYF
.	.	TRBV19	TRBJ1-4	TGTGCCAGTAGTATGATCCGGAATGAAAAACTGTTTTTT	CASSMIRNEKLFF
.	.	TRBV30	TRBJ1-2	TGTGCCTGGAGTGCCGGACAGTCCTATGGCTACACCTTC	CAWSAGQSYGYTF
.	.	TRBV7-8	TRBJ2-7	TGTGCCAGCAGCTTATCACTCATCTACGAGCAGTACTTC	CASSLSLIYEQYF
TRBD1	.	TRBV27	TRBJ1-4	TGTGCCCCTACGGGACAGGGGGCGCCGGGAGGTGAAAAACTGTTTTTT	CAPTGQGAPGGEKLFF
TRBD2	.	TRBV6-4	TRBJ2-1	TGTGCCAGCAGCTTACTAGCGGGTGATTACAATGAGCAGTTCTTC	CASSLLAGDYNEQFF
.	.	TRBV6-6	TRBJ1-2	TGTGCCAGCAGCTCCGACAGGAACTATGGCTACACCTTC	CASSSDRNYGYTF
.	few	TRBV20-1	TRBJ1-1	TGCAGTGCTAGAGATGGGGGGGGCCTTTTCTTT	CSARDGGGLFF
TRBD1	.	TRBV2	TRBJ1-1	TGTGCCAGCAGGCTGGGACAGGTGAACACTGAAGCTTTCTTT	CASRLGQVNTEAFF
.	.	TRBV5-1	TRBJ1-2	TGCGCCAGCAGCTTGGAAGGCCAACACCAGGGGAACAACTATGGCTACACCTTC	CASSLEGQHQGNNYGYTF
TRBD2	.	TRBV14	TRBJ2-7	TGTGCCAGCAGCCTAACGGGACTAGCCGGCTACGAGCAGTACTTC	CASSLTGLAGYEQYF
TRBD2	.	TRBV18	TRBJ2-7	TGTGCCAGCTCCGTCGGACTAGCGGCAAGTGGCCACGAGCAGTACTTC	CASSVGLAASGHEQYF
TRBD2	.	TRBV5-4	TRBJ2-7	TGTGCCAGCAGCCCCGGGCTAGCGGGAGGGTTCTACGAGCAGTACTTC	CASSPGLAGGFYEQYF
.	.	TRBV4-1	TRBJ2-7	TGCGCCAGCAGCCCCTTCGCTAGCTCCTACGAGCAGTACTTC	CASSPFASSYEQYF
.	once	TRBV7-6	TRBJ2-7	TGTGCCAGCAGCCGAACCACAGGTCCCTACGAGCAGTACTTC	CASSRTTGPYEQYF
.	.	TRBV28	TRBJ1-2	TGTGCCAGCAGTCGGACAGCAAACTATGGCTACACCTTC	CASSRTANYGYTF
TRBD1	.	TRBV7-2	TRBJ2-7	TGTGCCAGCAGCTACCGACAGGGGGCCTTAACCGGCCCCTACGAGCAGTACTTC	CASSYRQGALTGPYEQYF
TRBD1	.	TRBV6-1	TRBJ2-2	TGTGCCAGCAGTGAGCCGGGACAGGGGGCCCCCGGGGAGCTGTTTTTT	CASSEPGQGAPGELFF
.	.	TRBV14	TRBJ2-7	TGTGCCAGCAGCCAAGAAGGATGGCGGGACTCCTACGAGCAGTACTTC	CASSQEGWRDSYEQYF
.	.	TRBV2	TRBJ2-7	TGTGCCACCCGGGGCGGGAAGCACGAGCAGTACTTC	CATRGGKHEQYF
.	.	TRBV2	TRBJ2-4	TGTGCCAGCAGTGCAAGGGGCGCAGGAAAAAACATTCAGTACTTC	CASSARGAGKNIQYF
.	.	TRBV7-9	TRBJ1-2	TGTGCCAGCAGCCCAGGGGTAGGCTATGGCTACACCTTC	CASSPGVGYGYTF
TRBD1	.	TRBV27	TRBJ1-1	TGTGCCAGCAGTCTATGGGACAGTTCTGAAGCTTTCTTT	CASSLWDSSEAFF
TRBD2	.	TRBV7-2	TRBJ2-7	TGTGCCAGCAGCCGCGGGAGGACCACCTACGAGCAGTACTTC	CASSRGRTTYEQYF
TRBD1	once	TRBV7-9	TRBJ1-4	TGTGCCAGCAGCTTAGTTTCGACAGGGGGAGCAACTAATGAAAAACTGTTTTTT	CASSLVSTGGATNEKLFF
.	.	TRBV7-9	TRBJ2-7	TGTGCCAGCAGCTTTCTTTCCTCCTACGAGCAGTACTTC	CASSFLSSYEQYF
TRBD2	.	TRBV5-5	TRBJ2-7	TGTGCCAGCAGCTTGGCCGGACTAGCGGGTAGCTACGAGCAGTACTTC	CASSLAGLAGSYEQYF
.	.	TRBV13	TRBJ1-1	TGTGCCAGCAGCTTAGGCCTAGGGGTGGCGAATACTGAAGCTTTCTTT	CASSLGLGVANTEAFF
TRBD1	.	TRBV5-4	TRBJ2-1	TGTGCCAGCAGCTTGGGGGACAGCTCCTACAATGAGCAGTTCTTC	CASSLGDSSYNEQFF
.	.	TRBV4-1	TRBJ1-2	TGCGCCAGCAGCCCTACAGGGAGCTATGGCTACACCTTC	CASSPTGSYGYTF
TRBD2	.	TRBV4-3	TRBJ2-1	TGCGCCAGCAGCCACACCGTCGGATCTAGCGGGATGGTATACAGTGAGCAGTTCTTC	CASSHTVGSSGMVYSEQFF
.	.	TRBV29-1	TRBJ1-1	TGCAGCGTTGCGGGGTGGGAGAACACTGAAGCTTTCTTT	CSVAGWENTEAFF
.	.	TRBV7-2	TRBJ2-1	TGTGCCAGCAGCTTATCCGAGGGACACTACAATGAGCAGTTCTTC	CASSLSEGHYNEQFF
.	.	TRBV25-1	TRBJ2-3	TGTGCCAGCAGTGACGTTGATACGCAGTATTTT	CASSDVDTQYF
.	.	TRBV7-9	TRBJ1-2	TGTGCCAGCAGCCCCTGGGGCCAGAAACATGACTATGGCTACACCTTC	CASSPWGQKHDYGYTF
.	.	TRBV28	TRBJ2-2	TGTGCCAGCAGTTTATTCGCGGGGCACGGGGAGCTGTTTTTT	CASSLFAGHGELFF
TRBD2	few	TRBV7-9	TRBJ2-3	TGTGCCAGCAGCCCTAGGACTAGCGGACGGTCCGCAGATACGCAGTATTTT	CASSPRTSGRSADTQYF
TRBD1	.	TRBV19	TRBJ2-3	TGTGCCAGTAGTATCGGGACAGGGGGCGACACAGATACGCAGTATTTT	CASSIGTGGDTDTQYF
.	.	TRBV15	TRBJ1-2	TGTGCCACCAGCTCCGGTAGGGGGTCTAACTATGGCTACACCTTC	CATSSGRGSNYGYTF
TRBD2	.	TRBV19	TRBJ2-6	TGTGCCAGTAGTATGGTAGCGGGAGGGAGGTCTGGGGCCAACGTCCTGACTTTC	CASSMVAGGRSGANVLTF
TRBD1	once	TRBV19	TRBJ1-2	TGTGCCACCGGGACAGGGGCACAATACGGGGGTGGCTACACCTTC	CATGTGAQYGGGYTF
.	.	TRBV7-2	TRBJ2-7	TGTGCCAGCAGCTTAAGACAATTTTCCTACGAGCAGTACTTC	CASSLRQFSYEQYF
TRBD1	.	TRBV5-4	TRBJ2-1	TGTGCCAGCAGCCCGGGACAGGGGGCCGGCAATGAGCAGTTCTTC	CASSPGQGAGNEQFF
.	.	TRBV27	TRBJ1-5	TGTGCCAGCAGTTCACAGGGTTATAGCTCTCAGCCCCAGCATTTT	CASSSQGYSSQPQHF
TRBD1	.	TRBV2	TRBJ1-2	TGTGCCAGCAGTGAACGGCAGGGGGTGTCTAACTATGGCTACACCTTC	CASSERQGVSNYGYTF
TRBD2	once	TRBV19	TRBJ2-3	TGTGCCAGTAAACAAGCGGGAGGGCGGATTAGCACAGATACGCAGTATTTT	CASKQAGGRISTDTQYF
.	.	TRBV6-5	TRBJ2-7	TGTGCCAGCAGTTACGCTAGCTCCTACGAGCAGTACTTC	CASSYASSYEQYF